The T cell receptor beta chain under discussion was sequenced for a study of CXCR3-negative and CXCR3-positive naive CD8 T cells. This CDR3 has 15 residues. In germline, CDR1 is KGHDR, CDR2 SFDVKD. Study results and caveats: Hydrophobicity was higher for TRB CDR3s found in CXCR3-positive naive cells than in CXCR3-negative naive cells. Diversity in memory CD8+ cells fell much lower than the comparably high levels seen in both naive subsets. TRBV-TRBJ usage was alike in naive CXCR3-negative and CXCR3-positive cells but differed in memory cells.

By phenotype, naive CD8+ T cells were CD45RO-CCR7+CD27+CD95-. All TRB cDNA libraries came from 5' RACE performed with UMI labels. TCRdb processed the 5' RACE reads again and assigns one entry to each CDR3 protein, with no DNA. This table holds some 150,000 distinct CDR3 sequences. Concerning this clonotype itself: Its antigen is not identified.

Sequenced material: naive CXCR3+ CD8+ T cells from blood. Subset given: CD45RO-CCR7+CD27+CD95- naive CD8+ T cells expressing CXCR3 (TNR3+). The receptor's source is a human donor in good health. Some clones in this sample may be carry-over from other donors' samples. The chain recombines TRBV24-1 with TRBJ2-3; the D gene TCRdb calls, TRBD2, cannot be checked with no DNA. The CDR3 loop reads CATSDPAGYSDTQYF.